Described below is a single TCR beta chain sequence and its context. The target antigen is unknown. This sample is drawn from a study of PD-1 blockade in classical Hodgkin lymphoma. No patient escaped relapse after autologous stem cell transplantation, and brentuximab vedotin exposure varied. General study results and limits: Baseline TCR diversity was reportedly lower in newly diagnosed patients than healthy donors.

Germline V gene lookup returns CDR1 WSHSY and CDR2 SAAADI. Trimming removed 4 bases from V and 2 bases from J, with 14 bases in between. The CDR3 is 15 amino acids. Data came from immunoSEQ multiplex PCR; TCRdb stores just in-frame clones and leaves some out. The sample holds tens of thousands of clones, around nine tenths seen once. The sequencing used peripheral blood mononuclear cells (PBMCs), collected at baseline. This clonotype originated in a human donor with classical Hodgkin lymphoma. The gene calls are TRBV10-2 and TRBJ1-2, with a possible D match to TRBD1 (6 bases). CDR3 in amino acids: CASSAGHTGNYGYTF. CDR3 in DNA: TGCGCCAGCAGTGCCGGCCACACAGGGAACTATGGCTACACCTTC.